This TCR beta chain originates from a study of cytomegalovirus exposure and HLA in healthy donors. The PCR had 60 Vbeta and 13 Jbeta primers. The data were produced by immunoSEQ multiplex PCR, yet TCRdb's version contains in-frame clones alone and is incomplete. The sample contains 150,000 to 170,000 clones, around 79% of which appear only once. Germline V gives CDR1 SGHDT, CDR2 YYEEEE. There are 13 residues in the CDR3. V was cut by 3 bases and J by 4 bases, with 10 bases left in between. The clonotype was recovered from a young man in good health and CMV-seropositive. Sample: PBMCs. The chain has TRBV5-6 and TRBJ1-1, with D possibly matching TRBD1 (6 bases). The CDR3 sequence is CASSSTGITEAFF. CDR3 nucleotides: TGTGCCAGCAGCTCCACAGGGATCACTGAAGCTTTCTTT.